This T cell receptor beta chain was sequenced in a study of blood T cell repertoires in COVID-19. Sequenced by immunoSEQ multiplex PCR; TCRdb stores in-frame clones only, minus some. Among more than 300,000 clones listed, roughly nine tenths were seen once. Concerning this clone: Distinct nucleotide sequences in the sample also encode this CDR3.

Individuals drawn from under 30 US areas were about 18 to 95 years old. A case of COVID-19 had been met by exposed participants within 2 weeks before study entry. The sequenced material came from PBMCs or T cells enriched from blood (not recorded which). This receptor was taken from a young woman who had been exposed to COVID-19.

In DNA form, the CDR3 reads TGTGCCAGCAGCTTAGAGGGGGGGACTGAAGCTTTCTTT. Protein: CASSLEGGTEAFF. The chain couples TRBV7-9 to TRBJ1-1, with D perhaps matching TRBD1 (6 bases). In germline, CDR1 is SEHNR, CDR2 FQNEAQ (reference sequence). This CDR3 contains 13 residues. Trimming cost V 1 base and J 5 bases, with 8 bases left between them.